The present T cell receptor (beta chain) was sequenced within a study of cytomegalovirus exposure and HLA in healthy donors. Germline assignment: CDR1 MNHNY and CDR2 SVGAGI (reference sequence). The CDR3 is made up of 13 amino acids. V lost 2 bases and J lost 8, with 11 bases in between. The PCR had 60 Vbeta and 13 Jbeta primers. Assay: immunoSEQ multiplex PCR; the TCRdb copy retains only in-frame clones and omits some. The table records 160,000 or so clones, about 85% of them present only once. This TCR was sampled from a male donor in good health and CMV-seropositive. The chain has TRBV6-6 and TRBJ2-3; D possibly corresponds to TRBD2 (5 bases). The sample consisted of PBMCs. In DNA, the CDR3 is TGTGCCAGCAGTTACGAGGGTGGCGGTACGCAGTATTTT. It codes for CASSYEGGGTQYF.